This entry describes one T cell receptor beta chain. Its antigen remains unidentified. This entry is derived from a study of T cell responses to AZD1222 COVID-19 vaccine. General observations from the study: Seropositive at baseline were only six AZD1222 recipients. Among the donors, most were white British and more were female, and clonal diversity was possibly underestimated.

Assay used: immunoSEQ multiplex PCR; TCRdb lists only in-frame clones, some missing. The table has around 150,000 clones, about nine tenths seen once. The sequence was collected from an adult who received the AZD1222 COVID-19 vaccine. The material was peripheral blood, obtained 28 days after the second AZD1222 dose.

Here the CDR3 reads CATSTATSGRDEQYF. The DNA for the CDR3 is TGTGCCACCAGCACTGCCACTAGCGGGAGGGACGAGCAGTACTTC. The genes are TRBV15 and TRBJ2-7; 13 bases map to TRBD2. From germline, CDR1 is LNHNV and CDR2 YYDKDF (reference sequence). V lost 4 bases to trimming and J lost 5 bases; unmatched junction nucleotides: 5. The CDR3 loop spans 15 amino acids.